The next 3 T cell receptor beta chains were all read from a single sample in a study of cytomegalovirus exposure and HLA in healthy donors. Vbeta (60) and Jbeta (13) primers were used in the PCR. Clones were read by immunoSEQ multiplex PCR, and TCRdb kept only the in-frame ones, dropping some. The sample holds 120,000 to 150,000 clones, around 79% seen once. Sequencing was performed on PBMCs. The receptors come from a woman in her thirties or forties in good health and CMV-seropositive.

The rearrangement links TRBV19 to TRBJ2-2; no clear D. The CDR3 spans 11 residues. V lost 4 bases, J lost 8 bases, and 5 bases lay in between. The germline V gene has CDR1 LNHDA and CDR2 SQIVND (reference sequence). The CDR3: CASSSYGELFF. DNA for the CDR3: TGTGCCAGTAGTAGTTATGGGGAGCTGTTTTTT.

There are a few counts of this clone. The rearrangement joins TRBV28 to TRBJ1-2; D may be TRBD1 (5 bases). Germline-derived CDR1 and CDR2 are MDHEN and SYDVKM. V dropped 6 bases and J dropped 5 bases, with 16 bases sitting between them. This CDR3 spans 14 amino acids. The DNA for the CDR3 is TGTGCCAGCAGGAACACGGGACTTATTTATGGCTACACCTTC. The encoded protein is CASRNTGLIYGYTF.

The V gene is TRBV30, the J gene TRBJ2-2, with no clear D. There are 13 residues in the CDR3. With 3 bases removed from V and 5 bases from J, the gap between germline ends came to 10 bases. The germline CDR1 and CDR2 sequences are GTSNPN and SVGIG (reference sequence). The CDR3 reads CAWSQQVTGELFF. CDR3 DNA sequence: TGTGCCTGGAGCCAGCAGGTTACCGGGGAGCTGTTTTTT.